Listed below are T cell receptor beta chains from one sample, sequenced in a study of OX40 agonist ivuxolimab in advanced cancers. Sequenced by immunoSEQ multiplex PCR; TCRdb stores in-frame clones only, minus some. This sample has tens of thousands of clones, with about 89% found just once. Sequences were derived from CD4+ or CD8+ T cells sorted from blood, sampled in a trial of the OX40 agonist ivuxolimab. Receptors were obtained from an adult with an advanced solid tumor such as melanoma, head and neck, liver or kidney cancer. Each CDR3 is given with its conserved first and last residue. Each record gives: D gene, clone size, V gene, J gene, CDR3 protein, CDR3 DNA. A D gene is named only where the DNA matches it firmly. Clone sizes are given selectively: once, few, many, or a class where the clone is expanded.

D gene: -
clone size: -
V gene: TRBV5-1
J gene: TRBJ1-4
CDR3 protein: CASSQGTGTTNEKLFF
CDR3 DNA: TGCGCCAGCAGCCAAGGTACAGGAACAACTAATGAAAAACTGTTTTTT

D gene: -
clone size: -
V gene: TRBV30
J gene: TRBJ2-1
CDR3 protein: CAWRRDNEQFF
CDR3 DNA: TGTGCCTGGAGGAGGGACAATGAGCAGTTCTTC

D gene: -
clone size: -
V gene: TRBV27
J gene: TRBJ2-2
CDR3 protein: CASSTIGELFF
CDR3 DNA: TGTGCCAGCAGCACTATCGGGGAGCTGTTTTTT

D gene: TRBD2
clone size: -
V gene: TRBV6-1
J gene: TRBJ2-1
CDR3 protein: CASRVLAGGFNEQFF
CDR3 DNA: TGTGCCAGCAGGGTACTAGCGGGAGGCTTCAATGAGCAGTTCTTC

D gene: TRBD1
clone size: -
V gene: TRBV27
J gene: TRBJ1-2
CDR3 protein: CASSAGTAPHPGYTF
CDR3 DNA: TGTGCCAGCAGTGCTGGGACAGCTCCCCATCCGGGCTACACCTTC

D gene: -
clone size: -
V gene: TRBV2
J gene: TRBJ2-1
CDR3 protein: CASSLDVEQFF
CDR3 DNA: TGTGCCAGCAGCCTAGATGTTGAGCAGTTCTTC

D gene: -
clone size: once
V gene: TRBV28
J gene: TRBJ1-2
CDR3 protein: CASSLVGGARGYTF
CDR3 DNA: TGTGCCAGCAGTTTAGTCGGGGGCGCTCGTGGCTACACCTTC

D gene: -
clone size: -
V gene: TRBV11-2
J gene: TRBJ1-1
CDR3 protein: CASTPWGDTRPEAFF
CDR3 DNA: TGTGCCAGCACCCCCTGGGGGGACACCCGACCTGAAGCTTTCTTT

D gene: -
clone size: -
V gene: TRBV19
J gene: TRBJ2-7
CDR3 protein: CASMAGRGGDEQYF
CDR3 DNA: TGTGCCAGTATGGCGGGCAGGGGAGGGGACGAGCAGTACTTC

D gene: -
clone size: -
V gene: TRBV5-6
J gene: TRBJ2-7
CDR3 protein: CASSLGALYEQYF
CDR3 DNA: TGTGCCAGCAGCTTGGGAGCCTTATACGAGCAGTACTTC

D gene: -
clone size: -
V gene: TRBV6-1
J gene: TRBJ2-7
CDR3 protein: CASSEAPDSEQYF
CDR3 DNA: TGTGCCAGCAGTGAAGCGCCGGACAGCGAGCAGTACTTC

D gene: TRBD1
clone size: -
V gene: TRBV6-6
J gene: TRBJ2-7
CDR3 protein: CASSPGQFSYEQYF
CDR3 DNA: TGTGCCAGCAGTCCGGGACAGTTCTCCTACGAGCAGTACTTC

D gene: -
clone size: -
V gene: TRBV29-1
J gene: TRBJ1-2
CDR3 protein: CSVREEGYTF
CDR3 DNA: TGCAGCGTTAGGGAGGAAGGCTACACCTTC

D gene: -
clone size: once
V gene: TRBV11-3
J gene: TRBJ1-3
CDR3 protein: CASSLVGGPGNTIYF
CDR3 DNA: TGTGCCAGCAGCTTAGTCGGGGGACCTGGAAACACCATATATTTT

D gene: TRBD2
clone size: -
V gene: TRBV7-2
J gene: TRBJ2-1
CDR3 protein: CASSLSSGSYNEQFF
CDR3 DNA: TGTGCCAGCAGCTTATCTAGCGGGTCCTACAATGAGCAGTTCTTC

D gene: TRBD2
clone size: -
V gene: TRBV7-9
J gene: TRBJ2-3
CDR3 protein: CASSRGTSGFTDTQYF
CDR3 DNA: TGTGCCAGCAGCCGCGGGACTAGCGGGTTCACAGATACGCAGTATTTT

D gene: TRBD2
clone size: -
V gene: TRBV6-6
J gene: TRBJ2-7
CDR3 protein: CATRRASGNYEQYF
CDR3 DNA: TGTGCCACCCGGCGGGCTAGCGGAAATTACGAGCAGTACTTC

D gene: TRBD2
clone size: -
V gene: TRBV10-1
J gene: TRBJ2-1
CDR3 protein: CASSESLAGAYNEQFF
CDR3 DNA: TGCGCCAGCAGTGAGTCGCTAGCGGGAGCTTACAATGAGCAGTTCTTC

D gene: -
clone size: -
V gene: TRBV28
J gene: TRBJ1-5
CDR3 protein: CASSPPGRGNQPQHF
CDR3 DNA: TGTGCCAGCAGTCCCCCCGGTAGGGGGAATCAGCCCCAGCATTTT

D gene: TRBD2
clone size: -
V gene: TRBV18
J gene: TRBJ2-1
CDR3 protein: CASSPPGREGLYNEQFF
CDR3 DNA: TGTGCCAGCTCACCACCGGGTCGGGAGGGCCTCTACAATGAGCAGTTCTTC

D gene: -
clone size: -
V gene: TRBV18
J gene: TRBJ2-7
CDR3 protein: CASSPSVGGYEQYF
CDR3 DNA: TGTGCCAGCTCACCCTCGGTGGGAGGCTACGAGCAGTACTTC

D gene: TRBD2
clone size: -
V gene: TRBV28
J gene: TRBJ2-5
CDR3 protein: CASTPLAGGHETQYF
CDR3 DNA: TGTGCCAGCACCCCACTAGCGGGAGGTCATGAGACCCAGTACTTC

D gene: -
clone size: -
V gene: TRBV28
J gene: TRBJ1-1
CDR3 protein: CASSLQGTGTEAFF
CDR3 DNA: TGTGCCAGCAGTTTACAGGGTACGGGAACTGAAGCTTTCTTT

D gene: TRBD2
clone size: -
V gene: TRBV7-2
J gene: TRBJ2-5
CDR3 protein: CASSLAPGLAAYETQYF
CDR3 DNA: TGTGCCAGCAGCTTGGCCCCGGGACTAGCGGCTTACGAGACCCAGTACTTC

D gene: TRBD2
clone size: -
V gene: TRBV11-3
J gene: TRBJ2-1
CDR3 protein: CASSLGGSGPYNEQFF
CDR3 DNA: TGTGCCAGCAGCCTCGGGGGGAGCGGGCCCTACAATGAGCAGTTCTTC

D gene: -
clone size: once
V gene: TRBV7-2
J gene: TRBJ2-7
CDR3 protein: CASSLKGQSIYEQYF
CDR3 DNA: TGTGCCAGCAGCTTAAAAGGACAGAGTATCTACGAGCAGTACTTC

D gene: -
clone size: -
V gene: TRBV27
J gene: TRBJ2-3
CDR3 protein: CASSPLGAVTDTQYF
CDR3 DNA: TGTGCCAGCAGCCCCTTAGGCGCGGTCACAGATACGCAGTATTTT

D gene: TRBD1
clone size: -
V gene: TRBV10-3
J gene: TRBJ2-2
CDR3 protein: CAISATDRGFVGELFF
CDR3 DNA: TGTGCCATCAGTGCCACGGACAGGGGGTTTGTCGGGGAGCTGTTTTTT

D gene: TRBD1
clone size: -
V gene: TRBV7-2
J gene: TRBJ1-2
CDR3 protein: CASSSMGQNYGYTF
CDR3 DNA: TGTGCCAGCAGCTCCATGGGACAGAACTATGGCTACACCTTC

D gene: TRBD1
clone size: -
V gene: TRBV28
J gene: TRBJ1-5
CDR3 protein: CASTGGQGMWNQPQHF
CDR3 DNA: TGTGCCAGTACCGGGGGACAGGGAATGTGGAATCAGCCCCAGCATTTT

D gene: -
clone size: -
V gene: TRBV9
J gene: TRBJ2-3
CDR3 protein: CASSVVPEGVDTQYF
CDR3 DNA: TGTGCCAGCAGCGTAGTCCCGGAGGGGGTAGATACGCAGTATTTT

D gene: TRBD1
clone size: -
V gene: TRBV29-1
J gene: TRBJ1-5
CDR3 protein: CSVGTGWDQPQHF
CDR3 DNA: TGCAGCGTGGGGACAGGGTGGGATCAGCCCCAGCATTTT

D gene: TRBD1
clone size: -
V gene: TRBV9
J gene: TRBJ2-5
CDR3 protein: CASSVGTGSLQETQYF
CDR3 DNA: TGTGCCAGCAGCGTTGGGACAGGGAGTCTACAAGAGACCCAGTACTTC

D gene: -
clone size: -
V gene: TRBV21-1
J gene: TRBJ2-1
CDR3 protein: CASSGRLAGVGFF
CDR3 DNA: TGTGCCAGCAGCGGGAGACTAGCGGGGGTCGGGTTCTTC

D gene: -
clone size: -
V gene: TRBV19
J gene: TRBJ2-6
CDR3 protein: CASSIDGVGSAGANVLTF
CDR3 DNA: TGTGCCAGTAGTATAGATGGCGTGGGGTCGGCTGGGGCCAACGTCCTGACTTTC

D gene: TRBD2
clone size: -
V gene: TRBV19
J gene: TRBJ2-1
CDR3 protein: CASSIGWAGEWNEQFF
CDR3 DNA: TGTGCCAGTAGTATCGGTTGGGCGGGAGAATGGAATGAGCAGTTCTTC

D gene: -
clone size: -
V gene: TRBV19
J gene: TRBJ2-7
CDR3 protein: CASSEQGRGEQYF
CDR3 DNA: TGTGCCAGTAGTGAACAGGGTCGGGGCGAGCAGTACTTC

D gene: -
clone size: -
V gene: TRBV6-5
J gene: TRBJ1-5
CDR3 protein: CASSYARGPNQPQHF
CDR3 DNA: TGTGCCAGCAGTTACGCCAGGGGCCCAAATCAGCCCCAGCATTTT

D gene: -
clone size: -
V gene: TRBV7-2
J gene: TRBJ2-3
CDR3 protein: CASSLSRGASDTQYF
CDR3 DNA: TGTGCCAGCAGCTTATCGCGGGGAGCCTCAGATACGCAGTATTTT

D gene: -
clone size: -
V gene: TRBV7-9
J gene: TRBJ2-7
CDR3 protein: CASTLEGSEQYF
CDR3 DNA: TGTGCCAGCACCCTTGAGGGGTCCGAGCAGTACTTC

D gene: -
clone size: few
V gene: TRBV28
J gene: TRBJ1-1
CDR3 protein: CASNGAGPYFEAFF
CDR3 DNA: TGTGCCAGCAATGGAGCAGGGCCCTACTTTGAAGCTTTCTTT

D gene: -
clone size: once
V gene: TRBV6-5
J gene: TRBJ1-1
CDR3 protein: CASSYSMENAEAFF
CDR3 DNA: TGTGCCAGCAGTTACTCGATGGAGAACGCTGAAGCTTTCTTT

D gene: -
clone size: once
V gene: TRBV18
J gene: TRBJ2-7
CDR3 protein: CASSGTTSGNEQYF
CDR3 DNA: TGTGCCAGCTCGGGAACTACATCGGGTAACGAGCAGTACTTC

D gene: -
clone size: once
V gene: TRBV11-3
J gene: TRBJ2-1
CDR3 protein: CASSPGAGEQFF
CDR3 DNA: TGTGCCAGCAGCCCGGGGGCCGGTGAGCAGTTCTTC